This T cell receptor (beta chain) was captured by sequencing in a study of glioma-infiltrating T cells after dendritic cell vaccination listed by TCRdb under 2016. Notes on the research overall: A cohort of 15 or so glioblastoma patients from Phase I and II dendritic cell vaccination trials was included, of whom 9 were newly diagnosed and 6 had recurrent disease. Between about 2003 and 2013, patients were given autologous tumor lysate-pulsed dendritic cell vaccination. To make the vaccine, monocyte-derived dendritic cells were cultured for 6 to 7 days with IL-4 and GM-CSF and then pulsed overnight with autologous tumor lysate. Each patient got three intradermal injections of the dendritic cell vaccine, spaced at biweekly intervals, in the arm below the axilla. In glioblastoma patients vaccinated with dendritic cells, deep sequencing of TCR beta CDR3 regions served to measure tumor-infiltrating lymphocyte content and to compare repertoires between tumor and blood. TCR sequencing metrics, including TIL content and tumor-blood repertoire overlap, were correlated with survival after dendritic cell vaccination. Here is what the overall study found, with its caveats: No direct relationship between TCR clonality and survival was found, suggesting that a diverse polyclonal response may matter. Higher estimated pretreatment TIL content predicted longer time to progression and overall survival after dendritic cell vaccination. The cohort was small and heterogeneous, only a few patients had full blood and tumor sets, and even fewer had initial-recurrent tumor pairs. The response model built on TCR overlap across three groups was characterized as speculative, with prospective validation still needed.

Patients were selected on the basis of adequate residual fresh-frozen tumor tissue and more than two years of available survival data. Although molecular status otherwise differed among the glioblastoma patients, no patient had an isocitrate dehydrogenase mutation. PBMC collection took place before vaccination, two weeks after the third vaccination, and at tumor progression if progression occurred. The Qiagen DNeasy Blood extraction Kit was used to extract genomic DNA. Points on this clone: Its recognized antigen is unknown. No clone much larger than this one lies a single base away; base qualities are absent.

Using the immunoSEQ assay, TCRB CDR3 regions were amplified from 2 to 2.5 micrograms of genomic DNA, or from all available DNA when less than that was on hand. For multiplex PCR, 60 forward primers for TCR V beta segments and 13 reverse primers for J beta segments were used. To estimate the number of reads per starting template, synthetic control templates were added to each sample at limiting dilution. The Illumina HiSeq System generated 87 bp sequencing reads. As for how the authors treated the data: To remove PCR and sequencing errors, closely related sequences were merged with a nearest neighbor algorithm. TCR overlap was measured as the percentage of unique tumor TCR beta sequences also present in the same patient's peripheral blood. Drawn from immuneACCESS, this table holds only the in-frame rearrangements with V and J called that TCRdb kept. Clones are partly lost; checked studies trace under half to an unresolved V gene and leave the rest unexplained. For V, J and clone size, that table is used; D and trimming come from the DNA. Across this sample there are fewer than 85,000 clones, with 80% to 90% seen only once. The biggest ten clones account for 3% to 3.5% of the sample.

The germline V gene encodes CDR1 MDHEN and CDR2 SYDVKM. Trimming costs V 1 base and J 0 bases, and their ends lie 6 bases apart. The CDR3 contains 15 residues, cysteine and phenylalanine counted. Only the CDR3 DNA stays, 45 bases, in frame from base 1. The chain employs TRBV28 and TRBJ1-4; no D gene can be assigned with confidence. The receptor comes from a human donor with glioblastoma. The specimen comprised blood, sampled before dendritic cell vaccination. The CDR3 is CASSLFRSTNEKLFF. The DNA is TGTGCCAGCAGTTTATTCCGGTCAACTAATGAAAAACTGTTTTTT.